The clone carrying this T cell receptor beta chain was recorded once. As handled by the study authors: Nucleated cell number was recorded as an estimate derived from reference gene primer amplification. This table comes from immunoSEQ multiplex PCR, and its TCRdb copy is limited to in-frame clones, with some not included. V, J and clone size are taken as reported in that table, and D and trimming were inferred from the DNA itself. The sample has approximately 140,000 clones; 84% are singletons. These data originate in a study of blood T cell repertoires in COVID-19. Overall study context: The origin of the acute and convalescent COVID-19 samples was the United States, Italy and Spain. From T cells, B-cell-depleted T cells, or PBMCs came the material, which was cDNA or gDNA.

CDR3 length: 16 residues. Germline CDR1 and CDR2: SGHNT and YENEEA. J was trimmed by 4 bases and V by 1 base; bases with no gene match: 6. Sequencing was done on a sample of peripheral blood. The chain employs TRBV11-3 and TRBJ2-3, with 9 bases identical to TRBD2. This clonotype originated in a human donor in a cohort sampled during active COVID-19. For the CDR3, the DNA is TGTGCCAGCAGCTTAGGGAATAGCGGGGGAGCAGATACGCAGTATTTT. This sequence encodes CASSLGNSGGADTQYF.